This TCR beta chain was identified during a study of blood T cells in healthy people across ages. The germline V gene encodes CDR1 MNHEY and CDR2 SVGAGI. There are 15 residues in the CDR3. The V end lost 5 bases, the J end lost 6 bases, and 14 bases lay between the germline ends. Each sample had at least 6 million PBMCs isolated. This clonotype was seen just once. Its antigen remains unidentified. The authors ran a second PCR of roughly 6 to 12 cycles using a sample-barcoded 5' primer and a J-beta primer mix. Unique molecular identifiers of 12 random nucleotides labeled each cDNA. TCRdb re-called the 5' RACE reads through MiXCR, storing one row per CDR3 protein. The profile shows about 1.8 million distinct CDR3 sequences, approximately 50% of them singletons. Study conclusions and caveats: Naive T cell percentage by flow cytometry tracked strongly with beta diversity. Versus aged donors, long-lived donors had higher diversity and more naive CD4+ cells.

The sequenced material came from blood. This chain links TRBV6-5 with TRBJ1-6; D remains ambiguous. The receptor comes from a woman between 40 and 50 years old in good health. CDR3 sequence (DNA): TGTGCCAGCAGTCCCCTGGGTGGAACTAATTCACCCCTCCACTTT. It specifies CASSPLGGTNSPLHF.